Below are 9 T cell receptor beta chains sequenced from a single sample in a study of blood T cell repertoires in COVID-19. Data came from immunoSEQ multiplex PCR; TCRdb stores just in-frame clones and leaves some out. The repertoire holds 320,000 or so clones, with about 87% as singletons. The sample consisted of PBMCs or T cells enriched from blood (not recorded which). All receptors derive from a young man who had recovered from COVID-19.

DNA for the CDR3: TGTGCCACCAGTGAGTCGGGTCAGGGGGATAACAATGAGCAGTTCTTC. Protein sequence: CATSESGQGDNNEQFF. V is TRBV24-1 and J is TRBJ2-1, with 7 bases identical to TRBD1. Trimming took 4 bases from V and 5 from J; bases not matched to a gene: 10. CDR1 is KGHDR and CDR2 is SFDVKD in the germline V gene. CDR3 length: 16 residues.

The chain carries TRBV5-1 and TRBJ2-5; possible D gene TRBD1, 6 bases. V was shortened by 4 bases and J by 5 bases, with 12 bases between the two germline ends. The CDR3 spans 13 residues. Germline V gene data show CDR1 as SGHRS and CDR2 as YFSETQ. The CDR3 here is CASSITGSETQYF. Here the CDR3 DNA reads TGCGCCAGCAGCATCACAGGGTCTGAGACCCAGTACTTC.

The rearrangement links TRBV29-1 to TRBJ2-7; D is undetermined. The CDR3 has 13 amino acids. Deletions cut 3 bases from V and 1 base from J, with 10 bases between. Germline CDR1 and CDR2: SQVTM and ANQGSEA. The CDR3 is CSVDKAASYEQYF. The CDR3 DNA sequence: TGCAGCGTTGATAAGGCAGCGTCCTACGAGCAGTACTTC.

The gene calls are TRBV6-1 and TRBJ1-2; D is perhaps TRBD1 (6 bases). Trimming removed 7 bases at V and 3 bases at J, with 18 bases between. The germline V gene encodes CDR1 MNHNS and CDR2 SASEGT. The CDR3 spans 15 residues. CDR3 coding DNA: TGTGCCAGCACTCCACCCGAGGGGGTCGACTATGGCTACACCTTC. Protein product: CASTPPEGVDYGYTF.

The V and J genes are TRBV5-1 and TRBJ1-5; 7 nucleotides line up with TRBD1. Germline assignment: CDR1 SGHRS and CDR2 YFSETQ. The CDR3 extends over 17 amino acids. The V and J ends lost 4 bases and 0 bases, in that order; junction bases with no gene match: 10. The CDR3 DNA sequence: TGCGCCAGCAGCACTCGCGGACAGGATTATAGCAATCAGCCCCAGCATTTT. Residues: CASSTRGQDYSNQPQHF.

The chain joins TRBV3-1 (or the pseudogene TRBV3-2) to TRBJ2-2, with 9 bases identical to TRBD1. V dropped 11 bases and J dropped 4; count of bases not matched to a gene: 5. This CDR3 spans 13 amino acids. From germline, CDR1 is LGHDT and CDR2 YNNKEL (reference sequence). CDR3 in DNA: TGTGCCGCAAGGACAGGGGTCACCGGGGAGCTGTTTTTT. Residues: CAARTGVTGELFF.

The V gene is TRBV10-2, the J gene TRBJ2-7, with 7 positions matching TRBD2. Germline V CDR1 and CDR2: WSHSY, SAAADI. V was pared by 3 bases and J by 3 bases, with 2 bases of the junction left unmatched. The CDR3 spans 13 residues. The CDR3 here is CASSDKRGYEQYF. The CDR3, as DNA: TGCGCCAGCAGTGATAAGCGGGGCTACGAGCAGTACTTC.

V is TRBV9 and J is TRBJ2-1, with 11 bases that match TRBD1. With 4 bases clipped from V and 4 bases from J, the junction kept 7 bases outside the gene matches. Germline-derived CDR1 and CDR2 are SGDLS and YYNGEE. The CDR3 length is 16 residues. The CDR3 region has the DNA TGTGCCAGCAGCTCTCACCGGGACAGGGGGTACAATGAGCAGTTCTTC. This codes for CASSSHRDRGYNEQFF.

V and J are TRBV3-1 (or the pseudogene TRBV3-2) and TRBJ1-3, with a weak D call TRBD1 (5 bases). CDR1 LGHDT and CDR2 YNNKEL come from the germline V gene (reference sequence). CDR3 length equals 15 residues. Trimming left V 1 base short and J 1 base short, with 8 bases between. CDR3 sequence reads: CASSQGGVSGNTIYF. For the CDR3, the DNA is TGTGCCAGCAGCCAAGGGGGGGTATCTGGAAACACCATATATTTT.